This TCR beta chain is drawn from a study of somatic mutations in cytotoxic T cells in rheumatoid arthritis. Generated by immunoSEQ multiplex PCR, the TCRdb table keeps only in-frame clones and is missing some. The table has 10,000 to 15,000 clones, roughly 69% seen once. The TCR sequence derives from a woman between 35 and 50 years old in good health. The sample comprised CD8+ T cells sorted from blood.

The CDR3 nucleotides read TGCGCCAGCAGCCAGGGGGAGGGAATAATTAATGAAAAACTGTTTTTT. This gives the protein CASSQGEGIINEKLFF. This chain links TRBV4-1 with TRBJ1-4; D perhaps matches TRBD1 (5 bases). V was cut by 3 bases and J by 4 bases, with 15 bases left in between. The CDR3 loop spans 16 amino acids. Germline V gives CDR1 MGHRA, CDR2 YSYEKL.